These T cell receptor beta chains were read from a single sample in a study. TCRdb itself ran the RT-PCR reads through MiXCR, one entry per CDR3 protein. The sample lists fewer than 800,000 distinct CDR3 sequences, around 14% occurring once. Sequencing was carried out using memory CD4+ T cells from blood. These receptors all stem from a female donor in good health, serving as a healthy control. Each CDR3 is given without its conserved first and last residue. The order of the fields is CDR3 protein, V gene, J gene.

cdr3_aa: ASSQLQGDRGPKGQF; v_call: TRBV4-3; j_call: TRBJ2-1
cdr3_aa: ASSQEDRGYTGELF; v_call: TRBV3-1; j_call: TRBJ2-2
cdr3_aa: SAGTGTAESGANVLT; v_call: TRBV20-1; j_call: TRBJ2-6
cdr3_aa: ASSGSPRDEHYEQY; v_call: TRBV21-1; j_call: TRBJ2-7
cdr3_aa: SATRDSANTGELF; v_call: TRBV20-1; j_call: TRBJ2-2
cdr3_aa: SARVQGAETQY; v_call: TRBV20-1; j_call: TRBJ2-5
cdr3_aa: ASSLERNSYNEQF; v_call: TRBV7-2; j_call: TRBJ2-1
cdr3_aa: ASRPTNSYGYT; v_call: TRBV27; j_call: TRBJ1-2
cdr3_aa: ASREISSYNEQF; v_call: TRBV9; j_call: TRBJ2-1
cdr3_aa: SRGGTRQETQY; v_call: TRBV20-1; j_call: TRBJ2-5
cdr3_aa: SAGGASGRRDTQY; v_call: TRBV20-1; j_call: TRBJ2-3
cdr3_aa: ASSLVYRVKRDSPLH; v_call: TRBV7-2; j_call: TRBJ1-6
cdr3_aa: ASRSTGSNTEAF; v_call: TRBV12-3/TRBV12-4; j_call: TRBJ1-1
cdr3_aa: SVESGQGYYEQY; v_call: TRBV29-1; j_call: TRBJ2-7
cdr3_aa: SATATSGSSYEQY; v_call: TRBV20-1; j_call: TRBJ2-7
cdr3_aa: ASKTGTFTSGNTIY; v_call: TRBV11-2; j_call: TRBJ1-3
cdr3_aa: SARGSGYYGYT; v_call: TRBV20-1; j_call: TRBJ1-2
cdr3_aa: SARGGGQGDSPLH; v_call: TRBV20-1; j_call: TRBJ1-6
cdr3_aa: ASRETYSYNEQF; v_call: TRBV10-2; j_call: TRBJ2-1
cdr3_aa: ASSSTGELF; v_call: TRBV6-6; j_call: TRBJ2-2